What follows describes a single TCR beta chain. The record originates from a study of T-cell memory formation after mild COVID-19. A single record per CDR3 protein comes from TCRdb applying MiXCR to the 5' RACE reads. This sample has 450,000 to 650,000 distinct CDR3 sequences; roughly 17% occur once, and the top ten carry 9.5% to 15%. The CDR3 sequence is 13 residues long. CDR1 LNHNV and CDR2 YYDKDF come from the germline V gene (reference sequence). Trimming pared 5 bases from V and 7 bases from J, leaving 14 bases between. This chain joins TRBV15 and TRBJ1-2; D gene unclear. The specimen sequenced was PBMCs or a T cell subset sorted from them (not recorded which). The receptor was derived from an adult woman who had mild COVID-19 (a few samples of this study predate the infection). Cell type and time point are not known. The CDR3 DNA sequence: TGTGCCACCAGCCCGGCCCCCGTGTTTGGCTACACCTTC. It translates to CATSPAPVFGYTF.